The 18 T cell receptor beta chains below all came from one sample that was sequenced in a study of T cell responses to AZD1222 COVID-19 vaccine. This table comes from immunoSEQ multiplex PCR, and its TCRdb copy is limited to in-frame clones, with some not included. Among tens of thousands of clones, 89% were seen once, and the ten largest hold over 7.5%. Sequences were derived from peripheral blood, sampled 28 days after the second AZD1222 dose. All receptors derive from an adult who received the AZD1222 COVID-19 vaccine.

The V and J genes are TRBV7-6 and TRBJ1-4; 9 bases line up with TRBD1. The CDR3 loop spans 16 amino acids. J lost 5 bases, V lost 3 bases, and 7 bases had no gene match. CDR1 and CDR2 (germline): SGHVS, FNYEAQ. CDR3 DNA: TGTGCCAGCAGCTTGTCCTTGGACAGGGGAAATGAAAAACTGTTTTTT. Residues: CASSLSLDRGNEKLFF.

The chain carries TRBV24-1 and TRBJ1-2; a possible D gene is TRBD1 (6 bases). This CDR3 region has 15 residues. Trimming cost V 2 bases and J 6 bases, with 15 bases left between them. Germline CDR1 reads KGHDR; CDR2 reads SFDVKD. CDR3 amino acids: CATSDSTQHRDGYTF. The CDR3 coding sequence is TGTGCCACCAGTGATTCTACGCAACACAGGGATGGCTACACCTTC.

This CDR3 is CASSQDSTSYNEQFF. The CDR3 DNA sequence: TGTGCCAGCAGCCAAGACTCGACAAGTTACAATGAGCAGTTCTTC. The rearrangement links TRBV3-1 (or the pseudogene TRBV3-2) to TRBJ2-1; D call uncertain. The CDR3 contains 15 residues. Trimming took off 0 bases at V and 4 bases at J, with 10 bases between the two ends. Germline V gene data show CDR1 as LGHDT and CDR2 as YNNKEL (reference sequence).

This chain uses TRBV7-2 with TRBJ2-1, with D perhaps TRBD2 (7 bases). This CDR3 comprises 17 residues. Germline V gives CDR1 SGHTA, CDR2 FQGNSA. V lost 4 bases, J lost 1 base, and 17 bases lay in between. CDR3 DNA sequence: TGTGCCAGCAGCTCGACGGGGGCGGGGGCGTCCTACAATGAGCAGTTCTTC. This gives the protein CASSSTGAGASYNEQFF.

The rearrangement links TRBV5-1 to TRBJ2-2, with D perhaps TRBD2 (6 bases). Germline V gene sequence: CDR1 SGHRS, CDR2 YFSETQ. V dropped 0 bases and J dropped 5 bases, with 11 bases sitting between them. This CDR3 is 15 amino acids long. CDR3 nucleotides: TGCGCCAGCAGCTTGGGGCATCGGGGGACCGGGGAGCTGTTTTTT. This codes for CASSLGHRGTGELFF.

This chain joins TRBV15 and TRBJ2-1; 9 nucleotides align to TRBD2. Germline lookup yields CDR1 LNHNV and CDR2 YYDKDF (reference sequence). With 6 bases clipped from V and 4 bases from J, the junction kept 1 base outside the gene matches. This CDR3 is 13 amino acids long. The CDR3 nucleotides read TGTGCCACCAGGACTAGCGGATACAATGAGCAGTTCTTC. Its translation: CATRTSGYNEQFF.

V gene TRBV6-1 combines with J gene TRBJ1-2, with 9 bases identical to TRBD1. This CDR3 contains 16 residues. Germline CDR1 reads MNHNS; CDR2 reads SASEGT. V lost 2 bases, J lost 1 base, and 5 bases stayed unmatched. CDR3 region: CASSERGQGFNYGYTF. CDR3 sequence (DNA): TGTGCCAGCAGTGAAAGGGGACAGGGCTTTAACTATGGCTACACCTTC.

This clone was recorded a few times. The J gene is TRBJ1-5, the V gene TRBV19, with D hard to call. The germline V gene has CDR1 LNHDA and CDR2 SQIVND (reference sequence). CDR3 size: 16 residues. The V gene lost 1 base and the J gene lost 6 bases, with 16 bases spanning the gap. The CDR3 protein is CASSIGADTSGQPQHF. The CDR3 DNA is TGTGCCAGTAGTATAGGGGCAGACACTTCGGGTCAGCCCCAGCATTTT.

The rearrangement joins TRBV28 to TRBJ1-6; no clear D gene. Germline lookup yields CDR1 MDHEN and CDR2 SYDVKM. The V end was cut by 6 bases, the J end by 1 base, with 13 bases between. The CDR3 loop spans 16 amino acids. CDR3 residues: CASSWSGPSYNSPLHF. As DNA, the CDR3 is TGTGCCAGCAGCTGGTCGGGTCCTTCCTATAATTCACCCCTCCACTTT.

This clone occurred once. The rearrangement uses TRBV3-1 (or the pseudogene TRBV3-2) and TRBJ2-1; possible D gene TRBD1, 6 bases. Germline-derived CDR1 and CDR2 are LGHDT and YNNKEL (reference sequence). Between the trimmed V and J ends, which lost 3 bases and 12 bases, there was a span of 9 bases. The CDR3 consists of 11 residues. CDR3: CASSQGAAQFF. The CDR3 DNA sequence: TGTGCCAGCAGCCAGGGGGCCGCGCAGTTCTTC.

This clone showed up just a few times. The J gene is TRBJ2-1, the V gene TRBV6-2 or TRBV6-3; 9 nucleotides match TRBD2. The V and J ends lost 0 bases and 5 bases, in that order; junction bases with no gene match: 5. The germline V gene has CDR1 MNHEY and CDR2 SVGEGT. The length of the CDR3 is 16 residues. The CDR3 bases are TGTGCCAGCAGTTACTCTTGGCGGGGGGGACACAATGAGCAGTTCTTC. It encodes CASSYSWRGGHNEQFF.

The chain joins TRBV28 to TRBJ1-4; 10 positions match TRBD1. The CDR3 length is 14 residues. Germline V CDR1 and CDR2: MDHEN, SYDVKM. Unmatched junction bases numbered 3, after V lost 5 bases and J lost 6 bases. This CDR3 is CASSDRGRDEKLFF. The CDR3 nucleotides are TGTGCCAGCAGTGACAGGGGGCGAGATGAAAAACTGTTTTTT.

This clone was observed a single time. This CDR3 is also generated by other DNA sequences in the sample. The chain recombines TRBV7-3 with TRBJ2-6; either TRBD1 or TRBD2 may supply D (5 bases each). Germline V gene data show CDR1 as SGHTA and CDR2 as FQGTGA. The CDR3 has 16 amino acids. Between the trimmed V and J ends, which lost 5 bases and 0 bases, there was a span of 11 bases. The CDR3 loop is CASSPGPPSGANVLTF. CDR3 DNA sequence: TGTGCCAGCAGCCCGGGACCGCCCTCTGGGGCCAACGTCCTGACTTTC.

The chain joins TRBV5-1 to TRBJ2-5; D is ambiguous. This CDR3 is 13 amino acids long. CDR1 and CDR2 (germline): SGHRS, YFSETQ. Trimming pared 0 bases from V and 5 bases from J, leaving 8 bases between. This CDR3 reads CASSLGPRETQYF. DNA for the CDR3: TGCGCCAGCAGCTTGGGGCCGAGGGAGACCCAGTACTTC.

V usage is TRBV7-3 and J usage is TRBJ2-2; possibly TRBD1 or TRBD2 for D (5 bases each). V was pared by 2 bases and J by 6 bases, with 10 bases between. The V gene's germline CDR1 is SGHTA and CDR2 FQGTGA. The CDR3 runs to 14 residues. The CDR3 loop is CASSLAGGPGELFF. The CDR3 nucleotides read TGTGCCAGCAGCTTAGCTGGGGGTCCCGGGGAGCTGTTTTTT.

The rearrangement links TRBV9 to TRBJ1-3; D is possibly TRBD1 (5 bases). The CDR3 runs 14 residues. CDR1 and CDR2 (germline): SGDLS, YYNGEE. V lost 0 bases and J 6 bases, leaving 10 bases between the germline ends. The CDR3 DNA reads TGTGCCAGCAGCGTAGGAGGGGATGAAAACACCATATATTTT. This translates into CASSVGGDENTIYF. Based on the CDR3 plus reference TRBV9 and TRBJ1-3, the full variable domain is DSGVTQTPKHLITATGQRVTLRCSPRSGDLSVYWYQQSLDQGLQFLIQYYNGEERAKGNILERFSAQQFPDLHSELNLSSLELGDSALYFCASSVGGDENTIYFGEGSWLTVV.

The genes are TRBV5-4 and TRBJ1-2, with TRBD1 identical over 7 bases. Losses at the gene ends were 2 bases for V and 4 bases for J; bases not matched to a gene: 5. The CDR3 is 14 amino acids. Germline V CDR1 and CDR2: SGHNT, YYREEE (reference sequence). In DNA form, the CDR3 reads TGTGCCAGCAGCTTCGGACAGGTCGGCTATGGCTACACCTTC. Protein sequence: CASSFGQVGYGYTF.

This clone was detected only once. The chain has TRBV9 and TRBJ2-1, with 8 bases aligning to TRBD1. V lost 3 bases, J lost 4 bases, and 3 bases stayed unmatched. Germline loops: CDR1 SGDLS, CDR2 YYNGEE. CDR3 length equals 14 residues. In DNA form, the CDR3 reads TGTGCCAGCAGCGAGGACAGGGTTTACAATGAGCAGTTCTTC. This sequence encodes CASSEDRVYNEQFF.